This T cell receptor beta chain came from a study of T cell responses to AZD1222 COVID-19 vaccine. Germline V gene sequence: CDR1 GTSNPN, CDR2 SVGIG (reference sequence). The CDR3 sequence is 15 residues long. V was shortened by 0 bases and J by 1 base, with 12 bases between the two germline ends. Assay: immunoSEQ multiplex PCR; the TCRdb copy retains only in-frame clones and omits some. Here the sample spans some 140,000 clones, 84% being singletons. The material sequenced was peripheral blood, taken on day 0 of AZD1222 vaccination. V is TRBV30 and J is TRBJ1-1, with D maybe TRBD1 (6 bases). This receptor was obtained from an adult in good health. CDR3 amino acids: CAWSVSGQKNTEAFF. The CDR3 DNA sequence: TGTGCCTGGAGTGTATCCGGACAGAAGAACACTGAAGCTTTCTTT.